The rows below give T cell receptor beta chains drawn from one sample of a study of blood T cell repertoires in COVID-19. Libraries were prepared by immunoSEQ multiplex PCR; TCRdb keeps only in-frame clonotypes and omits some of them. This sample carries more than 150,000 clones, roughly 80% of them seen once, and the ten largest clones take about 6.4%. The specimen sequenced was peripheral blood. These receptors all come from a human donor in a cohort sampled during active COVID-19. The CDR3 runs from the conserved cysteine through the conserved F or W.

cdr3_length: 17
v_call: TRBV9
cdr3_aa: CASSVDRGAGVATEAFF

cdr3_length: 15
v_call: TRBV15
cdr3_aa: CATSSPGTGGSEQYF

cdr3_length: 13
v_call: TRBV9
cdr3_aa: CASSQGARTEAFF

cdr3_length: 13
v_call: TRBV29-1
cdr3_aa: CSVEQGSNTEAFF

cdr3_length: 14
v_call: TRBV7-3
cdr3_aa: CASSLGLAGSEQFF

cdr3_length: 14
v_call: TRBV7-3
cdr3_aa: CASSFGTAGSPLHF

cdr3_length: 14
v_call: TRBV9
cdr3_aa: CASSVDLSNYEQYF

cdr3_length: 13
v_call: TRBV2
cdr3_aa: CASRRGRLDTQYF

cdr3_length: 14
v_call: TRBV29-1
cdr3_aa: CSVPRTGDPYEQYF

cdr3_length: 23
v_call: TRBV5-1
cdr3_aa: CASSRRTTVPGLGASLPYNEQFF

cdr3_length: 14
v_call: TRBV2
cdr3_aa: CASSLLAGFYEQYF

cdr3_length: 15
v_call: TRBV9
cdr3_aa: CASSRGGGESYEQYF

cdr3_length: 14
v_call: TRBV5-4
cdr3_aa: CASSFRGVDEKLFF

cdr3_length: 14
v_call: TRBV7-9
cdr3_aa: CASSLGAGNQPQHF

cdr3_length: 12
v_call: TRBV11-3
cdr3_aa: CASSLGTDEAFF

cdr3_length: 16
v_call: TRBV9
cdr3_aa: CASSLSSTGTGDGYTF

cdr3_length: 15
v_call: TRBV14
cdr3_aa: CASSRTFGSGNTIYF

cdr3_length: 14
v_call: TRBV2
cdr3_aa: CASSDPGRNQPQHF

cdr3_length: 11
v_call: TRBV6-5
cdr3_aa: CAAWNTGELFF

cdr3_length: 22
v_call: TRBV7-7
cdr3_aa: CASRQNPPLRKKGTEMNSPLHF

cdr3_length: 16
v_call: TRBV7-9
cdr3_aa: CASSRDSRGFEETQYF

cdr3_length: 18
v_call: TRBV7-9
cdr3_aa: CASSLVGTGGGVNTEAFF

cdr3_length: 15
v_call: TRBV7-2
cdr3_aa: CASSRSGDSGNTIYF

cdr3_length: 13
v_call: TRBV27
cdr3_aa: CASRPGGKETQYF

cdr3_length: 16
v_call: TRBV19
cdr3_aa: CASTPRAKAGNSPLHF

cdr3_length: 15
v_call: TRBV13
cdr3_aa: CASSFGARGYTEAFF